The rows below give T cell receptor beta chains drawn from one sample of a study of T-cell reconstitution after alpha-beta-depleted transplantation in children. TCRdb re-called the PCR reads with MiXCR, one entry per CDR3 protein. The data hold 640,000 or so distinct CDR3 sequences, with approximately 17% observed a single time. The sequencing here drew on PBMCs from the stem cell graft donor, taken from the stem cell graft. The receptor source for this set is a human donor who donated a stem cell graft to a child with acute myeloid leukemia. Both conserved end residues are part of each CDR3. Each record gives: CDR3 DNA, CDR3 protein, J gene, V gene, D gene, clone size. D genes are given only for firm matches. Clone size is shown for a subset of rows, as once, few, many or a class of expanded clone.

TGTGCCAGCAGCCCCCGGGACCCCGAGGCAATCCATGAGCAGTTCTTC,CASSPRDPEAIHEQFF,TRBJ2-1,TRBV13,.,.
TGTGCCAGCAGCAGGACTAGCGGGGTTCAAGAGACCCAGTACTTC,CASSRTSGVQETQYF,TRBJ2-5,TRBV5-5,TRBD2,many
TGCAGTGCTAGAGGGGTCCGGAGGGGGACACCTTATGGCTACACCTTC,CSARGVRRGTPYGYTF,TRBJ1-2,TRBV20-1,.,.
TGTGCCAGCAGTCCGAGGAGGCGAGAGACCCAGTACTTC,CASSPRRRETQYF,TRBJ2-5,TRBV5-6,.,.
TGTGCCAGCAGCCCCAATCCGGCAGGGGGCTACGAGCAGTACTTC,CASSPNPAGGYEQYF,TRBJ2-7,TRBV7-6,TRBD1,.
TGTGCCAGCAGGAAGATCCCCGGGGAGCTGTTTTTT,CASRKIPGELFF,TRBJ2-2,TRBV6-1,.,.
TGTGCCAGCAGCGCGACAGACCAAGAGACCCAGTACTTC,CASSATDQETQYF,TRBJ2-5,TRBV9,.,.
.,CASSYFGPGELSTDTQYF,TRBJ2-3,TRBV6-5,.,few
TGTGCCAGCAGTTTCGTCGCCGTGGAGACCCAGTACTTC,CASSFVAVETQYF,TRBJ2-5,TRBV12-3/TRBV12-4,.,many
TGCAGTGCTCTGGACAGGGGGGACACTGAAGCTTTCTTT,CSALDRGDTEAFF,TRBJ1-1,TRBV20-1,TRBD1,many
TGCGCCAGCAGCTTCGGCCGGGACCGATACAATGAGCAGTTCTTC,CASSFGRDRYNEQFF,TRBJ2-1,TRBV5-1,.,.
TGTGCCAGCAGCTTGGCCCCAGGGCGAAACGGGGAGCTGTTTTTT,CASSLAPGRNGELFF,TRBJ2-2,TRBV5-6,.,many
TGTGCCACCAGCAGAGGGCGCGGGAACTATGGCTACACCTTC,CATSRGRGNYGYTF,TRBJ1-2,TRBV15,.,many
TGTGCCAGCAGCTTGTATCGGGTCTCTGGGGCCAACGTCCTGACTTTC,CASSLYRVSGANVLTF,TRBJ2-6,TRBV5-6,.,many
TGTGCCAGCAGTTACTCGATCTCTAGCGACATCAACACCGGGGAGCTGTTTTTT,CASSYSISSDINTGELFF,TRBJ2-2,TRBV6-5,.,many
TGCAGTGCCCCCAAGGGGGACGAGGGTACAGATACGCAGTATTTT,CSAPKGDEGTDTQYF,TRBJ2-3,TRBV20-1,.,.
TGTGCCAGCAGCTTGGGGGGGACTAGCGGGGGGACAGATACGCAGTATTTT,CASSLGGTSGGTDTQYF,TRBJ2-3,TRBV5-5,TRBD2,few
TGTGCCAGCAGTTACGGGTATGGGGAATTAGGGATCTATGGCTACACCTTC,CASSYGYGELGIYGYTF,TRBJ1-2,TRBV6-5,.,few
TGTGCCAGCAGCTTGTGGAACACTGAAGCTTTCTTT,CASSLWNTEAFF,TRBJ1-1,TRBV7-9,.,many
TGTGCCAGCAGCTTTACGACTAGCGGGGACGATAACAATGAGCAGTTCTTC,CASSFTTSGDDNNEQFF,TRBJ2-1,TRBV9,TRBD2,.
TGTGCCACCAGTGATCCCCTTGGGGGGGGCACTGAAGCTTTCTTT,CATSDPLGGGTEAFF,TRBJ1-1,TRBV24-1,.,.
TGTGCCAGCAGCTTAGGGGGACAGCTGGATTTCACAGATACGCAGTATTTT,CASSLGGQLDFTDTQYF,TRBJ2-3,TRBV13,TRBD1,.
TGTGCCAGCAGCTTAGCTGGGGTGGGGAGGAACTATGGCTACACCTTC,CASSLAGVGRNYGYTF,TRBJ1-2,TRBV11-3,.,.
TGTGCCAGCAGTGAAGCGCTGTTCGAGGGAACGGATACGCAGTATTTT,CASSEALFEGTDTQYF,TRBJ2-3,TRBV6-1,.,.
TGTGCCAGCAGCTTGGTCCGACAGGGGGGAGGCTACACCTTC,CASSLVRQGGGYTF,TRBJ1-2,TRBV5-6,TRBD1,few
TGCAGTGCTACAATTCCGGGGGCGCACTATGGCTACACCTTC,CSATIPGAHYGYTF,TRBJ1-2,TRBV20-1,.,many
TGTGCCAGCAGCCCCGAACTAGCTGGAGGGGACATTCAGTACTTC,CASSPELAGGDIQYF,TRBJ2-4,TRBV4-2,.,many
TGTGCCAGCAGCCCATATAACGACGGAATCGAGCAGTTCTTC,CASSPYNDGIEQFF,TRBJ2-1,TRBV7-7,.,.
TGTGCCAGCAGTCGTTCCCCGGGGGAACACGAGCAGTACTTC,CASSRSPGEHEQYF,TRBJ2-7,TRBV6-1,.,few
TGCAGTGCTAGAGTTTTCAGGATACAGGGTCACCGGGCAGAGGTAGAGACCCAGTACTTC,CSARVFRIQGHRAEVETQYF,TRBJ2-5,TRBV20-1,.,.
TGTGCCAACGGACAGGGGGAGAAAGATACGCAGTATTTT,CANGQGEKDTQYF,TRBJ2-3,TRBV10-3,TRBD1,many
TGTGCCAGCAGTCTCCTTCTTCCAACTTACACCGGGGAGCTGTTTTTT,CASSLLLPTYTGELFF,TRBJ2-2,TRBV5-6,.,.
TGTGCCAGCAGCTTAGAAGTATCCCTCACAGATACGCAGTATTTT,CASSLEVSLTDTQYF,TRBJ2-3,TRBV7-2,.,many
TGTGCCAGCAGCCCCACGACAGGGGTGGCGGGCACTGAAGCTTTCTTT,CASSPTTGVAGTEAFF,TRBJ1-1,TRBV7-9,TRBD1,few
TGCAGTGCTAGAGATAGAGGGGGCGCGCAATACGAGCAGTACTTC,CSARDRGGAQYEQYF,TRBJ2-7,TRBV20-1,TRBD1,many
TGCAGTGCTAGAGTGAACGGGATGACGGGTGGCTACACCTTC,CSARVNGMTGGYTF,TRBJ1-2,TRBV20-1,.,many
TGCGCCAGCAGCCCGTGGGGGTTCCGTCCGAAGAACATTCAGTACTTC,CASSPWGFRPKNIQYF,TRBJ2-4,TRBV5-1,.,few
TGCAGCGTGAGAGGAGAGACAACTGGGGCCAACGTCCTGACTTTC,CSVRGETTGANVLTF,TRBJ2-6,TRBV29-1,.,many
TGTGCCAGCAGTTTAGCGGGGGCAGGCAATCAGCCCCAGCATTTT,CASSLAGAGNQPQHF,TRBJ1-5,TRBV12-3/TRBV12-4,.,few
TGTGCCAGCAGGGCGAGTTACAATGAGCAGTTCTTC,CASRASYNEQFF,TRBJ2-1,TRBV7-9,.,.